A single sample gave rise to the 27 T cell receptor beta chains below, sequenced in a study of Ad26.COV2.S vaccination and SARS-CoV-2 variants. Treatment specified: some 20 received Ad26.COV2.S at low or high dose, single or two shots; several received placebo; per-sample allocation not given. Collection of the samples took place on day 63 after the first injection of vaccine or placebo. Sequenced by immunoSEQ multiplex PCR; TCRdb stores in-frame clones only, minus some. The sample lists roughly 350,000 clones; roughly 90% were seen once. The material sequenced was peripheral blood, taken in a trial of Ad26.COV2.S vaccine versus placebo. All receptors come from a person aged 18-65 years who received the Ad26.COV2.S COVID-19 vaccine or a placebo.

The chain carries TRBV3-1 (or the pseudogene TRBV3-2) and TRBJ2-2; the D is unclear. V dropped 6 bases and J dropped 3 bases, with 2 bases sitting between them. CDR1 LGHDT and CDR2 YNNKEL come from the germline V gene (reference sequence). The CDR3 runs to 11 residues. For the CDR3, the DNA is TGTGCCAGCAGATACACCGGGGAGCTGTTTTTT. Its protein is CASRYTGELFF.

V usage is TRBV28 and J usage is TRBJ2-6; D may be TRBD1 or TRBD2 (5 bases each). V was trimmed by 6 bases and J by 0 bases, leaving 15 bases between them. Germline CDR1 reads MDHEN; CDR2 reads SYDVKM. This CDR3 is 17 amino acids long. The CDR3 region is CASRQTGRISGANVLTF. In DNA, the CDR3 is TGTGCCAGCAGACAAACGGGACGGATCTCTGGGGCCAACGTCCTGACTTTC.

The chain joins TRBV5-6 to TRBJ1-1, with 7 bases matching TRBD1. CDR1 is SGHDT, CDR2 YYEEEE, per germline. The junction had 8 bases not matched to a gene; V was cut back by 5 bases and J by 1 base. The CDR3 is 15 residues long. For the CDR3, the DNA is TGTGCCAGCAGTCTTACCGGGACAGCGAACACTGAAGCTTTCTTT. It is translated as CASSLTGTANTEAFF.

The V and J genes are TRBV19 and TRBJ1-2, with a weak D call TRBD1 (6 bases). V lost 4 bases and J lost 4, with 10 bases in between. The CDR3 has 13 residues. Germline values: CDR1 LNHDA, CDR2 SQIVND (reference sequence). CDR3 nucleotide sequence: TGTGCCAGTAGTACCCGGACAGCCTATGGCTACACCTTC. Translating it yields CASSTRTAYGYTF. The complete variable domain, with remaining parts taken from reference TRBV19 and TRBJ1-2, reads DGGITQSPKYLFRKEGQNVTLSCEQNLNHDAMYWYRQDPGQGLRLIYYSQIVNDFQKGDIAEGYSVSREKKESFPLTVTSAQKNPTAFYLCASSTRTAYGYTFGSGTRLTVV.

The rearrangement joins TRBV5-4 to TRBJ1-2, with TRBD1 matching 12 bases. The germline gives CDR1 SGHNT, CDR2 YYREEE (reference sequence). The CDR3 is made up of 18 amino acids. With V trimmed by 4 bases and J by 4 bases, 14 bases remained unmatched. CDR3 amino acids: CASSRGQGAPMEGYGYTF. The CDR3 DNA follows: TGTGCCAGCAGCAGGGGACAGGGGGCGCCGATGGAGGGCTATGGCTACACCTTC.

This clone was counted once. The chain is built from TRBV18 and TRBJ2-5; D is unclear. CDR1 and CDR2 from the germline V gene are KGHSH and LQKENI. Trimming took 3 bases from V and 0 from J, leaving 8 bases between them. CDR3 size: 14 residues. CDR3 DNA: TGTGCCAGCTCACCTCGAAGGGACCAAGAGACCCAGTACTTC. Protein sequence: CASSPRRDQETQYF. The variable domain in full, with the rest retrieved from reference TRBV18 and TRBJ2-5, is NAGVMQNPRHLVRRRGQEARLRCSPMKGHSHVYWYRQLPEEGLKFMVYLQKENIIDESGMPKERFSAEFPKEGPSILRIQQVVRGDSAAYFCASSPRRDQETQYFGPGTRLLVL.

This rearrangement joins TRBV28 to TRBJ1-5, with 12 bases aligning to TRBD1. CDR3 length: 16 amino acids. V trimming: 2 bases; J trimming: 10 bases; junction bases outside the gene matches: 9. Germline assignment: CDR1 MDHEN and CDR2 SYDVKM. The CDR3 DNA sequence: TGTGCCAGCAGTTTACAGTTAGGGACAGGGGGCGAACCCCAGCATTTT. It specifies CASSLQLGTGGEPQHF.

This clone was recorded only once. The chain carries TRBV4-3 and TRBJ1-5, with D hard to call. The CDR3 spans 16 residues. From germline, CDR1 is LGHNA and CDR2 YSLEER. V was clipped by 1 base and J by 6 bases, with 16 bases between them. The CDR3 reads CASSQANRVVPQPQHF. CDR3 DNA sequence: TGCGCCAGCAGCCAAGCGAATAGGGTGGTACCTCAGCCCCAGCATTTT.

This chain uses TRBV11-2 with TRBJ1-3, with a tentative D call TRBD1 (6 bases). The germline V gene encodes CDR1 SGHAT and CDR2 FQNNGV. The V and J ends lost 4 bases and 2 bases respectively, with 9 bases between them. CDR3 length: 14 residues. DNA of the CDR3: TGTGCCAGCAGCTGGACAGTGGCTGGAAACACCATATATTTT. Protein sequence: CASSWTVAGNTIYF. Using reference TRBV11-2 and TRBJ1-3 for the parts outside the CDR3, the full variable domain is EAGVAQSPRYKIIEKRQSVAFWCNPISGHATLYWYQQILGQGPKLLIQFQNNGVVDDSQLPKDRFSAERLKGVDSTLKIQPAKLEDSAVYLCASSWTVAGNTIYFGEGSWLTVV.

The chain has TRBV7-2 and TRBJ1-1, with 10 bases matching TRBD1. This CDR3 has 17 residues. Germline lookup yields CDR1 SGHTA and CDR2 FQGNSA. V shed 4 bases and J 0 bases; nucleotides not matched to a gene: 8. The CDR3 sequence: CASSSRQGAVVNTEAFF. In DNA form, the CDR3 reads TGTGCCAGCAGCTCCCGACAGGGGGCTGTGGTGAACACTGAAGCTTTCTTT.

The CDR3 DNA reads TGTGCCAGCAGGTTTAGGGTGGATTCACCCCTCCACTTT. This codes for CASRFRVDSPLHF. This chain uses TRBV28 with TRBJ1-6; D gene uncertain. CDR1 is MDHEN, CDR2 SYDVKM, per germline. The germline V and J ends were trimmed by 6 bases and 8 bases, with 11 bases remaining between them. The length of the CDR3 is 13 residues.

The chain joins TRBV5-6 to TRBJ2-2, with 7 bases that match TRBD2. The length of the CDR3 is 15 residues. The trim removed 2 bases at V and 3 bases at J, leaving 4 bases unmatched. Germline values: CDR1 SGHDT, CDR2 YYEEEE. DNA for the CDR3: TGTGCCAGCAGCTTAGGAGGGAGGGACACCGGGGAGCTGTTTTTT. Protein sequence: CASSLGGRDTGELFF.

The chain combines TRBV7-9 with TRBJ2-7; 8 bases match TRBD1. This CDR3 spans 15 amino acids. Looked up from germline, CDR1 is SEHNR and CDR2 is FQNEAQ (reference sequence). The V and J ends lost 3 bases and 2 bases, in that order; junction bases with no gene match: 6. The CDR3 coding sequence is TGTGCCAGCAGCTTTGGGACAGGAGAAGCCTACGAGCAGTACTTC. This codes for CASSFGTGEAYEQYF.

This chain connects TRBV25-1 to TRBJ2-7; TRBD1 aligns across 7 bases. The trim removed 3 bases at V and 3 bases at J, leaving 5 bases unmatched. The CDR3 contains 14 residues. Per the germline V gene, CDR1 is MGHDK and CDR2 is SYGVNS. The CDR3 protein is CASSDRQGGYEQYF. CDR3 DNA: TGTGCCAGCAGTGACCGACAGGGCGGCTACGAGCAGTACTTC.

The chain employs TRBV5-1 and TRBJ2-1, with a weak D call TRBD2 (7 bases). Per germline, CDR1 SGHRS and CDR2 YFSETQ. Trimming stripped 7 bases from V and 4 bases from J, with 24 bases between. The CDR3 runs to 17 residues. CDR3 sequence reads: CASGWGGGRTEYNEQFF. CDR3 nucleotides: TGCGCCAGCGGTTGGGGAGGGGGACGGACGGAATACAATGAGCAGTTCTTC.

This clone was detected only a few times. The J gene is TRBJ2-7, the V gene TRBV7-2; D might be TRBD2 (5 bases). This CDR3 region has 15 residues. V lost 3 bases, J lost 3 bases, and 15 bases lay in between. In germline, CDR1 is SGHTA, CDR2 FQGNSA. CDR3 region: CASSFREGWSYEQYF. In DNA, the CDR3 is TGTGCCAGCAGCTTCAGAGAGGGTTGGAGCTACGAGCAGTACTTC.

This chain connects TRBV19 to TRBJ2-2; a weak D match, TRBD2 (7 bases). The CDR3 extends over 14 amino acids. Germline loops: CDR1 LNHDA, CDR2 SQIVND (reference sequence). Trimming stripped 3 bases from V and 4 bases from J, with 9 bases between. The CDR3 spells CASSIRGGTGELFF. For the CDR3, the DNA is TGTGCCAGTAGTATTAGGGGGGGCACCGGGGAGCTGTTTTTT. Looking up the rest from reference TRBV19 and TRBJ2-2 gives the full variable domain: DGGITQSPKYLFRKEGQNVTLSCEQNLNHDAMYWYRQDPGQGLRLIYYSQIVNDFQKGDIAEGYSVSREKKESFPLTVTSAQKNPTAFYLCASSIRGGTGELFFGEGSRLTVL.

V usage is TRBV5-1 and J usage is TRBJ1-1; weak D call: TRBD1 (5 bases). The V gene's germline CDR1 is SGHRS and CDR2 YFSETQ. The CDR3 spans 13 residues. V was pared by 3 bases and J by 1 base, with 7 bases between. The CDR3 DNA reads as TGCGCCAGCAGCTCGGGGACGAACACTGAAGCTTTCTTT. Translated, it gives CASSSGTNTEAFF. Together with reference TRBV5-1 and TRBJ1-1, the CDR3 gives the full variable domain: KAGVTQTPRYLIKTRGQQVTLSCSPISGHRSVSWYQQTPGQGLQFLFEYFSETQRNKGNFPGRFSGRQFSNSRSEMNVSTLELGDSALYLCASSSGTNTEAFFGQGTRLTVV.

The rearrangement uses TRBV6-1 and TRBJ1-2; the D is unclear. The V gene lost 0 bases and the J gene lost 7 bases, with 6 bases spanning the gap. Germline lookup yields CDR1 MNHNS and CDR2 SASEGT. This CDR3 has 12 residues. The CDR3 sequence is CASSEAVGGYTF. For the CDR3, the DNA is TGTGCCAGCAGTGAAGCTGTGGGTGGCTACACCTTC.

This clone was detected only once. This chain links TRBV28 with TRBJ2-5, with a possible D match to TRBD2 (5 bases). The CDR3 runs 14 residues. Germline V gene data show CDR1 as MDHEN and CDR2 as SYDVKM. The V gene lost 3 bases and the J gene lost 5 bases, with 13 bases spanning the gap. The CDR3 spells CASSFSGSTETQYF. As DNA, the CDR3 is TGTGCCAGCAGTTTCTCGGGAAGTACGGAGACCCAGTACTTC.

The CDR3 region has the DNA TGTGCCATCTCAACGGGACTAGCGGTACTCAGAGAGCAGTACTTC. Its translation: CAISTGLAVLREQYF. The V call is TRBV28, the J call TRBJ2-7, with 11 bases that match TRBD2. There are 15 residues in the CDR3. V dropped 10 bases and J dropped 7; count of bases not matched to a gene: 15. Germline V gene data show CDR1 as MDHEN and CDR2 as SYDVKM. Full variable domain (remainder filled in from reference TRBV28 and TRBJ2-7): DVKVTQSSRYLVKRTGEKVFLECVQDMDHENMFWYRQDPGLGLRLIYFSYDVKMKEKGDIPEGYSVSREKKERFSLILESASTNQTSMYLCAISTGLAVLREQYFGPGTRLTVT.

The chain joins TRBV6-2 or TRBV6-3 to TRBJ2-1; 13 positions match TRBD2. The germline V gene has CDR1 MNHEY and CDR2 SVGEGT. The trim removed 5 bases at V and 6 bases at J, leaving 7 bases unmatched. The CDR3 totals 16 residues. The CDR3: CASSPPTSGGSNEQFF. CDR3 nucleotides: TGTGCCAGCAGTCCCCCGACTAGCGGGGGGAGCAATGAGCAGTTCTTC.

In this sample, this clone turned up a few times. The chain couples TRBV6-5 to TRBJ2-1; TRBD2 aligns across 13 bases. The CDR3 contains 13 residues. Germline-derived CDR1 and CDR2 are MNHEY and SVGAGI. V dropped 6 bases and J dropped 10; count of bases not matched to a gene: 3. CDR3 DNA: TGTGCCAGCAGGAGGACTAGCGGGGGAGAGCAGTTCTTC. Translating it yields CASRRTSGGEQFF.

As DNA, the CDR3 is TGTGCCAGCAGTTTATCGGGGGGGGACAGGGGGCTTTATCAGCCCCAGCATTTT. It specifies CASSLSGGDRGLYQPQHF. The V call is TRBV27, the J call TRBJ1-5, with 12 bases matching TRBD1. With V trimmed by 0 bases and J by 5 bases, 8 bases remained unmatched. CDR1 is MNHEY, CDR2 SMNVEV, per germline (reference sequence). The CDR3 spans 18 residues.

The genes are TRBV24-1 and TRBJ2-2; D might be TRBD1 or TRBD2, each matching 5 bases. Germline loops: CDR1 KGHDR, CDR2 SFDVKD. This CDR3 spans 13 amino acids. The V end lost 9 bases, the J end lost 3 bases, and 10 bases lay between the germline ends. Here the CDR3 reads CATQGRDTGELFF. The CDR3 coding sequence is TGTGCCACCCAGGGACGGGACACCGGGGAGCTGTTTTTT.

The chain recombines TRBV10-3 with TRBJ2-1, with 7 nucleotides matching TRBD1. CDR1 ENHRY and CDR2 SYGVKD come from the germline V gene. This CDR3 is built from 15 residues. V was clipped by 1 base and J by 5 bases; unmatched bases: 5. CDR3 amino acids: CAISEWGQSNNEQFF. CDR3 sequence (DNA): TGTGCCATCAGTGAGTGGGGACAGTCAAACAATGAGCAGTTCTTC.

The chain carries TRBV4-2 and TRBJ2-1, with TRBD2 matching over 8 bases. V lost 0 bases to trimming and J lost 5 bases; unmatched junction nucleotides: 12. Germline V gene sequence: CDR1 LGHNA, CDR2 YNFKEQ. CDR3 length: 18 residues. The CDR3, as DNA: TGTGCCAGCAGCCAAGAAACTAGCGGAAGCTCGCAAGACAATGAGCAGTTCTTC. Amino acid sequence: CASSQETSGSSQDNEQFF.